These 3 T cell receptor beta chains share one sample of origin, sequenced in a study of OX40 agonist ivuxolimab in advanced cancers. Sequencing was performed with immunoSEQ multiplex PCR; in TCRdb, only in-frame clones are kept and a portion is missing. The table records 7,000 to 8,500 clones, over 60% of them present only once. This sample comprised CD4+ or CD8+ T cells sorted from blood, obtained in a trial of the OX40 agonist ivuxolimab. Receptors were obtained from an adult with an advanced solid tumor such as melanoma, head and neck, liver or kidney cancer.

To note about this clone: The identical CDR3 is also encoded by other nucleotide sequences in the sample. The chain recombines TRBV27 with TRBJ2-7; TRBD1 agrees at 9 bases. The ends lost 5 bases at V and 1 base at J; junction bases unmatched: 6. The CDR3 sequence is 15 residues long. Germline V gives CDR1 MNHEY, CDR2 SMNVEV (reference sequence). CDR3 DNA sequence: TGTGCCAGCAGTCCCGGGACAGGGATTTCCTACGAGCAGTACTTC. Protein: CASSPGTGISYEQYF.

This chain links TRBV9 with TRBJ2-7, with 11 bases aligning to TRBD2. This CDR3 comprises 14 residues. The V gene end was trimmed by 2 bases and the J gene end by 4 bases; junction bases not matched to a gene: 2. Germline CDR1 SGDLS, CDR2 YYNGEE. CDR3 DNA sequence: TGTGCCAGCAGCGTGGCTAGCGGGAGGTACGAGCAGTACTTC. Amino acid sequence: CASSVASGRYEQYF.

The chain combines TRBV2 with TRBJ1-4, with 7 bases fitting TRBD1. This CDR3 contains 16 residues. With V trimmed by 6 bases and J by 1 base, 8 bases remained unmatched. Per the germline V gene, CDR1 is SNHLY and CDR2 is FYNNEI. The CDR3 loop is CASRKDRSLTNEKLFF. The CDR3 DNA reads TGTGCCAGCAGGAAGGACAGGTCTTTAACTAATGAAAAACTGTTTTTT. Full variable domain (missing parts from reference TRBV2 and TRBJ1-4): EPEVTQTPSHQVTQMGQEVILRCVPISNHLYFYWYRQILGQKVEFLVSFYNNEISEKSEIFDDQFSVERPDGSNFTLKIRSTKLEDSAMYFCASRKDRSLTNEKLFFGSGTQLSVL.